A single sample gave rise to the 24 T cell receptor beta chains below, sequenced in a study of shared T cell receptors in the human thymus. TCRdb's copy holds only in-frame clones and misses some; the assay was immunoSEQ multiplex PCR. The sample includes approximately 730,000 clones, roughly 88% of them seen just once. A further study also used this sample, focusing on human thymus T cells.

Sequencing used thymocytes. The receptors shown here come from a girl less than two years old with a congenital heart defect.

CDR3 protein: CATHPTGGTREKLFF. The CDR3 DNA reads as TGTGCCACACATCCAACAGGGGGCACTAGAGAAAAACTGTTTTTT. This chain links TRBV27 with TRBJ1-4; 9 bases are shared with TRBD1. The CDR3 covers 15 residues. CDR1 is MNHEY, CDR2 SMNVEV, per germline (reference sequence). Germline trimming cut 10 bases from V and 8 bases from J; bases unmatched to any gene: 14. The full variable domain, with the rest looked up from reference TRBV27 and TRBJ1-4, is EAQVTQNPRYLITVTGKKLTVTCSQNMNHEYMSWYRQDPGLGLRQIYYSMNVEVTDKGDVPEGYKVSRKEKRNFPLILESPSPNQTSLYFCATHPTGGTREKLFFGSGTQLSVL.

This clone was detected only once. This sequence joins TRBV27 and TRBJ1-5; the D gene is possibly TRBD1 (5 bases). Trimming pared 1 base from V and 0 bases from J, leaving 16 bases between. The CDR3 covers 18 residues. Germline CDR1 MNHEY, CDR2 SMNVEV (reference sequence). Here the CDR3 reads CASSLLPGRGNSNQPQHF. CDR3 nucleotides: TGTGCCAGCAGTTTATTGCCGGGACGGGGGAATAGCAATCAGCCCCAGCATTTT.

This chain uses TRBV5-1 with TRBJ1-1; D ambiguous. Germline lookup yields CDR1 SGHRS and CDR2 YFSETQ. The germline V and J ends were trimmed by 5 bases and 3 bases, with 5 bases remaining between them. The CDR3 sequence is 11 residues long. Here the CDR3 reads CASRRDTEAFF. CDR3 nucleotide sequence: TGCGCCAGCAGGAGGGACACTGAAGCTTTCTTT.

J is TRBJ1-1 and V is TRBV20-1; D unresolved. Germline CDR1 and CDR2: DFQATT and SNEGSKA (reference sequence). This CDR3 contains 11 residues. Trimming left V 5 bases short and J 3 bases short, with 7 bases between. CDR3 sequence reads: CSALVYTEAFF. CDR3 DNA sequence: TGCAGTGCTCTAGTATACACTGAAGCTTTCTTT.

This clone was seen a handful of times. The sample contains more than one DNA sequence encoding this CDR3. J is TRBJ1-1 and V is TRBV27; 8 bases are a match to TRBD1. CDR1 and CDR2 (germline): MNHEY, SMNVEV (reference sequence). The CDR3 runs to 14 residues. V was clipped by 3 bases and J by 1 base; unmatched bases: 1. The CDR3 reads CASSLTGANTEAFF. The CDR3 coding sequence is TGTGCCAGCAGTTTGACAGGGGCGAACACTGAAGCTTTCTTT.

V and J are TRBV9 and TRBJ1-2, with D perhaps matching TRBD1 (5 bases). The CDR3 is 14 amino acids. The V end lost 0 bases, the J end lost 5 bases, and 11 bases lay between the germline ends. Germline values: CDR1 SGDLS, CDR2 YYNGEE. Here the CDR3 reads CASSVGGSFYGYTF. As DNA, the CDR3 is TGTGCCAGCAGCGTAGGGGGCTCCTTTTATGGCTACACCTTC. The full variable domain, completed using reference TRBV9 and TRBJ1-2, is DSGVTQTPKHLITATGQRVTLRCSPRSGDLSVYWYQQSLDQGLQFLIQYYNGEERAKGNILERFSAQQFPDLHSELNLSSLELGDSALYFCASSVGGSFYGYTFGSGTRLTVV.

The chain recombines TRBV27 with TRBJ2-5; D may be TRBD1 (6 bases). The CDR3 runs to 14 residues. Trimming pared 4 bases from V and 1 base from J, leaving 10 bases between. Germline CDR1 is MNHEY and CDR2 is SMNVEV (reference sequence). This CDR3 is CASSSGVLQETQYF. CDR3 coding DNA: TGTGCCAGCAGTTCAGGGGTTCTCCAAGAGACCCAGTACTTC.

The chain has TRBV15 and TRBJ1-5; 8 bases map to TRBD1. The germline gives CDR1 LNHNV, CDR2 YYDKDF (reference sequence). This CDR3 is 16 amino acids long. J was trimmed by 6 bases and V by 1 base; bases with no gene match: 8. CDR3 coding DNA: TGTGCCACCAGCAGAGTCGGACAGGGTTCATGTCAGCCCCAGCATTTT. The encoded protein is CATSRVGQGSCQPQHF.

The V gene is TRBV11-2, the J gene TRBJ2-7; 11 bases align to TRBD2. Germline loops: CDR1 SGHAT, CDR2 FQNNGV. This CDR3 is 16 amino acids long. J gave up 4 bases and V 4 bases, and 9 bases lay outside the gene matches. The CDR3 sequence: CASSSPRGLAEYEQYF. DNA for the CDR3: TGTGCCAGCAGCTCCCCCCGGGGACTAGCGGAATACGAGCAGTACTTC.

The chain combines TRBV19 with TRBJ2-1, with a weak D call TRBD1 (6 bases). Trimming took off 10 bases at V and 3 bases at J, with 13 bases between the two ends. The CDR3 is made up of 13 amino acids. Per the germline V gene, CDR1 is LNHDA and CDR2 is SQIVND (reference sequence). The CDR3 spells CATQRQDYNEQFF. The CDR3 DNA follows: TGTGCCACCCAGAGACAGGACTACAATGAGCAGTTCTTC. Full variable domain (rest looked up from reference TRBV19 and TRBJ2-1): DGGITQSPKYLFRKEGQNVTLSCEQNLNHDAMYWYRQDPGQGLRLIYYSQIVNDFQKGDIAEGYSVSREKKESFPLTVTSAQKNPTAFYLCATQRQDYNEQFFGPGTRLTVL.

The V and J genes are TRBV28 and TRBJ2-3; no clear D gene. This CDR3 is built from 14 residues. Germline loops: CDR1 MDHEN, CDR2 SYDVKM. V lost 3 bases and J 0 bases, leaving 7 bases between the germline ends. The CDR3 DNA reads as TGTGCCAGCAGTTTTGGCTCTAGCACAGATACGCAGTATTTT. This encodes CASSFGSSTDTQYF.

The chain is built from TRBV28 and TRBJ2-2, with D hard to call. With 6 bases removed from V and 5 bases from J, the gap between germline ends came to 22 bases. This CDR3 is built from 17 residues. Germline V gene sequence: CDR1 MDHEN, CDR2 SYDVKM. Here the CDR3 reads CASSWAGPWYGTGELFF. CDR3 nucleotide sequence: TGTGCCAGCAGCTGGGCAGGCCCATGGTACGGAACCGGGGAGCTGTTTTTT.

This sequence joins TRBV7-9 and TRBJ2-5; D is perhaps TRBD2 (6 bases). V was shortened by 4 bases and J by 4 bases, with 22 bases between the two germline ends. The CDR3 runs to 17 residues. The germline gives CDR1 SEHNR, CDR2 FQNEAQ (reference sequence). The CDR3 loop reads CASSWGEARIKGETQYF. In DNA, the CDR3 is TGTGCCAGCAGCTGGGGGGAGGCGAGAATCAAGGGAGAGACCCAGTACTTC.

The genes are TRBV7-9 and TRBJ2-3, with a tentative D call TRBD2 (6 bases). The CDR3 covers 15 residues. V was trimmed by 2 bases and J by 1 base, leaving 10 bases between them. Germline CDR1 reads SEHNR; CDR2 reads FQNEAQ (reference sequence). CDR3 coding DNA: TGTGCCAGCAGCTTAAGACAGCGGGGCACAGATACGCAGTATTTT. Amino acids: CASSLRQRGTDTQYF. Full variable domain (missing parts from reference TRBV7-9 and TRBJ2-3): DTGVSQNPRHKITKRGQNVTFRCDPISEHNRLYWYRQTLGQGPEFLTYFQNEAQLEKSRLLSDRFSAERPKGSFSTLEIQRTEQGDSAMYLCASSLRQRGTDTQYFGPGTRLTVL.

V gene TRBV19 combines with J gene TRBJ2-5; 10 nucleotides match TRBD2. CDR1 is LNHDA, CDR2 SQIVND, per germline (reference sequence). The CDR3 totals 14 residues. With 7 bases clipped from V and 5 bases from J, the junction kept 7 bases outside the gene matches. The CDR3 here is CASTRTSGLETQYF. CDR3 nucleotides: TGTGCCAGTACCAGGACTAGCGGTTTGGAGACCCAGTACTTC. The variable domain in full, completed from reference TRBV19 and TRBJ2-5, reads DGGITQSPKYLFRKEGQNVTLSCEQNLNHDAMYWYRQDPGQGLRLIYYSQIVNDFQKGDIAEGYSVSREKKESFPLTVTSAQKNPTAFYLCASTRTSGLETQYFGPGTRLLVL.

This chain links TRBV5-1 with TRBJ2-7; 9 bases align to TRBD1. Germline V gene sequence: CDR1 SGHRS, CDR2 YFSETQ. With 4 bases clipped from V and 1 base from J, the junction kept 15 bases outside the gene matches. CDR3 size: 18 residues. CDR3 DNA: TGCGCCAGCAGCCCCCTTTCCGGACAGGGGAATCTATCCTACGAGCAGTACTTC. Translation: CASSPLSGQGNLSYEQYF.

V is TRBV7-2 and J is TRBJ2-5; 12 bases are a match to TRBD2. The CDR3 has 15 amino acids. CDR1 and CDR2 (germline): SGHTA, FQGNSA. Trimming removed 5 bases from V and 5 bases from J; junction bases left unmatched: 6. The CDR3 DNA is TGTGCCAGCAGCCTTGCTAGCGGGGGGGCGGAGACCCAGTACTTC. It codes for CASSLASGGAETQYF.

The chain recombines TRBV11-2 with TRBJ1-1, with 7 bases aligning to TRBD1. V trimming: 6 bases; J trimming: 0 bases; junction bases outside the gene matches: 7. The CDR3 sequence is 15 residues long. Germline V CDR1 and CDR2: SGHAT, FQNNGV. The CDR3 is CASSIPGQMNTEAFF. CDR3 bases: TGTGCCAGCAGTATACCGGGACAGATGAACACTGAAGCTTTCTTT.

The chain carries TRBV5-1 and TRBJ2-5; weak D call: TRBD1 (5 bases). The length of the CDR3 is 14 residues. The germline V gene has CDR1 SGHRS and CDR2 YFSETQ. V was cut by 3 bases and J by 2 bases, with 11 bases left in between. CDR3 residues: CASSSWGRQETQYF. The CDR3 DNA reads as TGCGCCAGCAGCTCGTGGGGCCGTCAAGAGACCCAGTACTTC.

The chain uses TRBV4-3 and TRBJ1-1, with 7 bases matching TRBD1. V lost 3 bases to trimming and J lost 8 bases; unmatched junction nucleotides: 0. The CDR3 extends over 11 amino acids. Germline CDR1 and CDR2: LGHNA and YSLEER. CDR3 amino acids: CASSQGQEAFF. CDR3 in DNA: TGCGCCAGCAGCCAGGGACAGGAAGCTTTCTTT.

The rearrangement joins TRBV11-3 to TRBJ1-3; no clear D. V was shortened by 0 bases and J by 0 bases, with 15 bases between the two germline ends. The germline V gene encodes CDR1 SGHNT and CDR2 YENEEA. The CDR3 has 18 residues. This CDR3 is CASSLDYPIVVSGNTIYF. CDR3 coding DNA: TGTGCCAGCAGCTTAGATTACCCGATAGTAGTCTCTGGAAACACCATATATTTT.

This chain connects TRBV6-6 to TRBJ2-7; TRBD1 aligns across 7 bases. The CDR3 is made up of 14 amino acids. With 1 base clipped from V and 4 bases from J, the junction kept 4 bases outside the gene matches. Looked up from germline, CDR1 is MNHNY and CDR2 is SVGAGI (reference sequence). The CDR3 here is CASSYWDSPYEQYF. CDR3 nucleotide sequence: TGTGCCAGCAGTTACTGGGACAGTCCTTACGAGCAGTACTTC.

The chain uses TRBV9 and TRBJ1-5, with TRBD1 matching over 12 bases. The V and J ends lost 2 bases and 3 bases, in that order; junction bases with no gene match: 3. The CDR3 totals 16 residues. The germline gives CDR1 SGDLS, CDR2 YYNGEE. CDR3 coding DNA: TGTGCCAGCAGCGTGGGGACAGGGGGCCCCAATCAGCCCCAGCATTTT. It specifies CASSVGTGGPNQPQHF.

This rearrangement joins TRBV7-6 to TRBJ1-2, with 10 bases that match TRBD1. The CDR3 is 13 amino acids. With 2 bases clipped from V and 10 bases from J, the junction kept 4 bases outside the gene matches. Germline CDR1 and CDR2: SGHVS and FNYEAQ. CDR3 DNA sequence: TGTGCCAGCAGCTTAACAGGGACAGGGGTCTACACCTTC. Translating it yields CASSLTGTGVYTF.